These T cell receptor beta chains were read from a single sample in a study of shared clonotypes between healthy human individuals. The method was immunoSEQ multiplex PCR; TCRdb's version includes in-frame clones alone and lacks a portion of them. The sample holds about 980,000 clones, approximately 80% seen once. The sequenced material came from memory CD4+ T cells sorted from blood. The receptors originated from a man younger than 35 in good health. Both conserved end residues are part of each CDR3. Each record gives: V gene, J gene, D gene, clone size, CDR3 DNA, CDR3 protein. D genes are given only for firm matches. Some rows have no size entry. The others give once, few or many, or a class for an expanded clone.

>TRBV5-1|TRBJ2-1|TRBD2|-
TGCGCCAGCAGCTTGGAGTCTAGCGGTTCATTCGAGCAGTTCTTC
CASSLESSGSFEQFF
>TRBV6-6|TRBJ1-5|-|-
TGTGCCAGCAGTTACGGCGGGGGTAGTCAGCCCCAGCATTTT
CASSYGGGSQPQHF
>TRBV28|TRBJ2-3|TRBD2|once
TGTGCCAGCAGTTTAGAGCGGGGGGGTGATACGCAGTATTTT
CASSLERGGDTQYF
>TRBV5-6|TRBJ1-1|-|-
TGTGCCAGCAGCTTGGGGGCTGGGAACACTGAAGCTTTCTTT
CASSLGAGNTEAFF
>TRBV7-6|TRBJ2-1|TRBD2|-
TGTGCCAGCAGCTCTTTAGCGGGGGGCGCTTACAATGAGCAGTTCTTC
CASSSLAGGAYNEQFF
>TRBV7-9|TRBJ2-6|-|-
TGTGCCAGCAGCGCTGGCACAGGGCACGTCCTGACTTTC
CASSAGTGHVLTF
>TRBV5-6|TRBJ2-1|-|-
TGTGCCAGCAGTCTTTCCGGGTCGAACAATGAGCAGTTCTTC
CASSLSGSNNEQFF
>TRBV11-2|TRBJ2-3|TRBD1|-
TGTGCCAGCAGCTTTACGGGACAGTGGCTCACAGATACGCAGTATTTT
CASSFTGQWLTDTQYF
>TRBV7-2|TRBJ2-2|-|-
TGTGCCAGCAGCTTATGGGGGACGAACACCGGGGAGCTGTTTTTT
CASSLWGTNTGELFF
>TRBV13|TRBJ1-4|TRBD1|medium-sized
TGTGCCAGCAGCCTGGGACAGGGAGGTGAAAAACTGTTTTTT
CASSLGQGGEKLFF
>TRBV11-2|TRBJ2-2|-|-
TGTGCCAGCAGTACTATCGGCTCCGGGGAGCTGTTTTTT
CASSTIGSGELFF
>TRBV2|TRBJ2-7|-|-
TGTGCCAGCACCCCGTTGGTAGCGAGCTCCTACGAGCAGTACTTC
CASTPLVASSYEQYF
>TRBV20-1|TRBJ1-2|-|few
TGCAGTGGGAGGGGCAGCTATGGCTACACCTTC
CSGRGSYGYTF
>TRBV11-2|TRBJ2-7|TRBD1|-
TGTGCCAGCAGCCGTTTGGGACAGGCCAACTACGAGCAGTACTTC
CASSRLGQANYEQYF
>TRBV5-4|TRBJ1-4|TRBD1|-
TGTGCCAGCAGCTTGGGACAGGGGGATAATGAAAAACTGTTTTTT
CASSLGQGDNEKLFF
>TRBV29-1|TRBJ1-3|-|-
TGCAGCGCCCTAACAGACTCTGGAAACACCATATATTTT
CSALTDSGNTIYF
>TRBV20-1|TRBJ2-7|-|-
TGCAGTGCTCCCCTCTACGAGCAGTACTTC
CSAPLYEQYF
>TRBV11-2|TRBJ2-2|-|-
TGTGCCAGCAGCGCCGGGACCGGGGAGCTGTTTTTT
CASSAGTGELFF
>TRBV5-1|TRBJ2-7|-|many
TGCGCCAGCAGCTTCCAGAGGGGTGAGCAGTACTTC
CASSFQRGEQYF
>TRBV7-2|TRBJ2-2|-|-
TGTGCCAGCATCGAGCGATCCTTCGGGGAGCTGTTTTTT
CASIERSFGELFF
>TRBV18|TRBJ2-5|-|-
TGTGCCAGCTCACCAGTTTCGGAGACCCAGTACTTC
CASSPVSETQYF
>TRBV10-1|TRBJ2-1|-|few
TGCGCCAGCAGTGCCTCACTAGCCGGTGAGCAGTTCTTC
CASSASLAGEQFF
>TRBV5-6|TRBJ2-7|TRBD1|few
TGTGCCAGCAGCTTACTGTCGACAGGGGTCTCCTACGAGCAGTACTTC
CASSLLSTGVSYEQYF
>TRBV2|TRBJ2-7|-|few
TGTGCCAGCAGCGACGTCGGGATAACCTACGAGCAGTACTTC
CASSDVGITYEQYF
>TRBV7-9|TRBJ1-1|-|few
TGTGCCAGCAGCTTAAGTGTGAACACTGAAGCTTTCTTT
CASSLSVNTEAFF
>TRBV7-6|TRBJ2-3|TRBD2|-
TGTGCCAGCAGCCCTAGCGGGACGCAGATAATCACAGATACGCAGTATTTT
CASSPSGTQIITDTQYF
>TRBV5-1|TRBJ1-6|-|few
TGCGCCAGCAGCTCCGGGGGAGGTAATTCACCCCTCCACTTT
CASSSGGGNSPLHF
>TRBV5-1|TRBJ2-2|-|once
TGCGCCAGCATCGTGGGACTGTTCAACACCGGGGAGCTGTTTTTT
CASIVGLFNTGELFF
>TRBV13|TRBJ2-7|-|-
TGTGCCAGCAGCTCGGACAGTTCCTACGAGCAGTACTTC
CASSSDSSYEQYF
>TRBV6-1|TRBJ2-7|TRBD2|-
TGTGCCAGCACCCTAGGGACTAGCGGCGCCTACGAGCAGTACTTC
CASTLGTSGAYEQYF
>TRBV11-2|TRBJ1-2|-|-
TGTGCCAGCAGCTTGGACGGGCCGTATGGCTACACCTTC
CASSLDGPYGYTF
>TRBV6-1|TRBJ2-7|-|-
TGTGCCAGCAGTGAACTTAGAGTCTACGAGCAGTACTTC
CASSELRVYEQYF
>TRBV12-5|TRBJ2-3|-|-
TGTGCTAGTGGTTTGGTATTGGGGGAAGCTAGCACAGATACGCAGTATTTT
CASGLVLGEASTDTQYF
>TRBV6-6|TRBJ2-7|TRBD2|-
TGTGCCAGCAGTTACTCGCAACTAGCGGGAGACGAGCAGTACTTC
CASSYSQLAGDEQYF
>TRBV11-2|TRBJ1-3|-|-
TGTGCCAGCAGCTTAGATCGATTGGGAAACACCATATATTTT
CASSLDRLGNTIYF
>TRBV10-1|TRBJ2-1|-|few
TGCGCCAGCAGTGACCTCACTAGCAATGAGCAGTTCTTC
CASSDLTSNEQFF
>TRBV18|TRBJ2-2|-|-
TGTGCCAGCTCACCACGACGGGACTCGAACACCGGGGAGCTGTTTTTT
CASSPRRDSNTGELFF
>TRBV5-1|TRBJ2-5|-|-
TGCGCCAGCAGCATTTTTCTTTCAGAGACCCAGTACTTC
CASSIFLSETQYF
>TRBV19|TRBJ1-4|-|-
TGTGCCAGTAAGGGTGGAGGCGTACGAAATGAAAAACTGTTTTTT
CASKGGGVRNEKLFF